One sample yielded the 32 T cell receptor beta chains listed below, sequenced in a study of blood T cell repertoires in COVID-19. Generated by immunoSEQ multiplex PCR, the TCRdb table keeps only in-frame clones and is missing some. This table holds around 93,000 clones, about 90% found once. The sequencing sample was made of peripheral blood. All receptors derive from a man between 18 and 35 years old with COVID-19, enrolled during active disease.

V is TRBV24-1 and J is TRBJ2-1; 16 bases match TRBD2. From germline, CDR1 is KGHDR and CDR2 SFDVKD. This CDR3 has 19 residues. V shed 4 bases, J shed 6 bases, and the junction held 11 bases outside the gene matches. The CDR3 loop reads CATSETGTSGRVIFNEQFF. CDR3 nucleotide sequence: TGTGCCACCAGTGAAACCGGGACTAGCGGGAGGGTCATCTTCAATGAGCAGTTCTTC.

The V gene is TRBV25-1, the J gene TRBJ1-2; the D gene is possibly TRBD1 (6 bases). The ends were cut back, 5 bases at V and 4 bases at J, with 23 bases in the middle. This CDR3 is built from 17 residues. Germline V gene data show CDR1 as MGHDK and CDR2 as SYGVNS. CDR3 region: CASSREGGDSVGYGYTF. The CDR3 DNA sequence: TGTGCCAGCAGTCGGGAGGGGGGAGACTCGGTGGGCTATGGCTACACCTTC.

The genes are TRBV12-5 and TRBJ2-3; 7 bases align to TRBD1. From germline, CDR1 is LGHNT and CDR2 FRNRAP. The CDR3 is made up of 15 amino acids. V lost 4 bases, J lost 3 bases, and 7 bases stayed unmatched. The CDR3, as DNA: TGTGCTAGTGGTTCCAGACAGGGCGGGACAGATACGCAGTATTTT. Protein: CASGSRQGGTDTQYF.

V is TRBV12-3 or TRBV12-4 and J is TRBJ2-3; D is perhaps TRBD1 (6 bases). Trimming took off 2 bases at V and 7 bases at J, with 10 bases between the two ends. The CDR3 runs 13 residues. The CDR3 DNA sequence: TGTGCCAGCAGTTTACTCGGACAGTATACGCAGTATTTT. Residues: CASSLLGQYTQYF.

V gene TRBV7-9 combines with J gene TRBJ2-1; 11 bases map to TRBD2. Trimming took 4 bases from V and 6 from J; bases not matched to a gene: 5. This CDR3 contains 15 residues. The germline CDR1 and CDR2 sequences are SEHNR and FQNEAQ (reference sequence). CDR3 sequence: CASSSTSGKRNEQFF. CDR3 DNA sequence: TGTGCCAGCAGCTCGACTAGCGGGAAGCGCAATGAGCAGTTCTTC.

V and J are TRBV29-1 and TRBJ1-2; 8 bases map to TRBD1. Per the germline V gene, CDR1 is SQVTM and CDR2 is ANQGSEA. The CDR3 has 14 amino acids. V was pared by 4 bases and J by 8 bases, with 12 bases of the junction left unmatched. This chain's CDR3 is CSVAPRQGALGYTF. Written as DNA, the CDR3 is TGCAGCGTTGCCCCGCGGCAGGGGGCGCTGGGCTACACCTTC.

The rearrangement uses TRBV27 and TRBJ2-1, with D tentatively TRBD2 (5 bases). With 6 bases removed from V and 2 bases from J, the gap between germline ends came to 11 bases. The CDR3 length is 14 residues. Germline-derived CDR1 and CDR2 are MNHEY and SMNVEV (reference sequence). CDR3 protein: CASRRSGAYNEQFF. In DNA form, the CDR3 reads TGTGCCAGCAGACGAAGCGGCGCCTACAATGAGCAGTTCTTC.

The gene calls are TRBV4-1 and TRBJ2-5; D might be TRBD2 (6 bases). V was trimmed by 4 bases and J by 2 bases, leaving 20 bases between them. The CDR3 runs to 17 residues. The V gene's germline CDR1 is MGHRA and CDR2 YSYEKL. CDR3 nucleotide sequence: TGCGCCAGCAGCCGTCTGGAGTCGGGACTCGGACAAGAGACCCAGTACTTC. Its protein is CASSRLESGLGQETQYF.

The gene calls are TRBV7-2 and TRBJ2-7; weak D call: TRBD1 (5 bases). The germline V gene has CDR1 SGHTA and CDR2 FQGNSA. V lost 1 base, J lost 0 bases, and 13 bases lay in between. The CDR3 covers 16 residues. The CDR3 nucleotides are TGTGCCAGCAGCTTAGGGGCAGGGCGGATCTCCTACGAGCAGTACTTC. This encodes CASSLGAGRISYEQYF.

The chain employs TRBV6-5 and TRBJ2-5; no reliable D call. The germline V gene encodes CDR1 MNHEY and CDR2 SVGAGI. V was trimmed by 0 bases and J by 5 bases, leaving 13 bases between them. The CDR3 sequence is 15 residues long. The CDR3 loop reads CASSYSRLLGETQYF. The CDR3 bases are TGTGCCAGCAGTTACTCGAGACTCCTTGGGGAGACCCAGTACTTC.

The V gene is TRBV12-5, the J gene TRBJ1-3, with 7 bases lining up with TRBD1. The CDR3 runs 14 residues. The germline V gene encodes CDR1 LGHNT and CDR2 FRNRAP. Trimming removed 6 bases from V and 2 bases from J; junction bases left unmatched: 4. This CDR3 is CASGLTGAGNTIYF. CDR3 nucleotides: TGTGCTAGTGGCCTTACAGGGGCTGGAAACACCATATATTTT.

The chain joins TRBV9 to TRBJ2-1, with TRBD1 matching over 9 bases. The germline gives CDR1 SGDLS, CDR2 YYNGEE. The CDR3 loop spans 16 amino acids. V was clipped by 3 bases and J by 5 bases; unmatched bases: 9. CDR3 sequence reads: CASSAPGQGPNNEQFF. CDR3 coding DNA: TGTGCCAGCAGCGCACCGGGACAGGGACCCAACAATGAGCAGTTCTTC.

This chain links TRBV18 with TRBJ2-1, with D tentatively TRBD2 (6 bases). CDR1 and CDR2 from the germline V gene are KGHSH and LQKENI. This CDR3 has 14 amino acids. Trimming removed 4 bases at V and 2 bases at J, with 9 bases between. CDR3 residues: CASSLSGAYNEQFF. CDR3 bases: TGTGCCAGCTCACTATCGGGGGCCTACAATGAGCAGTTCTTC.

The gene calls are TRBV6-5 and TRBJ2-2; 7 bases agree with TRBD2. CDR3 length: 14 residues. Germline V gene lookup returns CDR1 MNHEY and CDR2 SVGAGI. J was trimmed by 4 bases and V by 6 bases; bases with no gene match: 5. The CDR3 protein is CASRRGVGTGELFF. The CDR3, as DNA: TGTGCCAGCAGACGGGGGGTGGGCACCGGGGAGCTGTTTTTT.

This clone was seen a single time. The V gene is TRBV6-5, the J gene TRBJ2-7; a weak D match, TRBD1 (6 bases). Per the germline V gene, CDR1 is MNHEY and CDR2 is SVGAGI. Trimming pared 4 bases from V and 3 bases from J, leaving 16 bases between. The length of the CDR3 is 15 residues. This chain's CDR3 is CASSSLFSDSYEQYF. The CDR3 nucleotides read TGTGCCAGCAGTTCCCTTTTTTCGGACAGCTACGAGCAGTACTTC.

The rearrangement uses TRBV2 and TRBJ1-2; D call uncertain. In germline, CDR1 is SNHLY, CDR2 FYNNEI. Trimming removed 8 bases from V and 3 bases from J, with 16 bases in between. The CDR3 covers 14 residues. CDR3 region: CASEYTVNYYGYTF. The CDR3 DNA sequence: TGTGCCAGCGAATATACAGTTAACTACTATGGCTACACCTTC.

The chain joins TRBV7-2 to TRBJ2-7, with 7 bases that match TRBD1. CDR3 size: 12 residues. The germline V gene has CDR1 SGHTA and CDR2 FQGNSA. The CDR3 protein is CAVEGAAYEQYF. The DNA for the CDR3 is TGTGCAGTCGAGGGGGCGGCTTACGAGCAGTACTTC.

This rearrangement joins TRBV28 to TRBJ1-6; 10 positions agree with TRBD1. CDR1 and CDR2 from the germline V gene are MDHEN and SYDVKM. The ends lost 3 bases at V and 13 bases at J; junction bases unmatched: 3. The CDR3 is made up of 13 amino acids. The CDR3 here is CASSLTGGAPLHF. CDR3 nucleotide sequence: TGTGCCAGCAGTTTGACAGGGGGCGCCCCCCTCCACTTT. Filled out from reference TRBV28 and TRBJ1-6, the complete variable domain reads DVKVTQSSRYLVKRTGEKVFLECVQDMDHENMFWYRQDPGLGLRLIYFSYDVKMKEKGDIPEGYSVSREKKERFSLILESASTNQTSMYLCASSLTGGAPLHFGNGTRLTVT.

The chain links TRBV7-9 to TRBJ2-7; 8 bases map to TRBD2. There are 16 residues in the CDR3. With 2 bases clipped from V and 6 bases from J, the junction kept 12 bases outside the gene matches. CDR1 is SEHNR and CDR2 is FQNEAQ in the germline V gene (reference sequence). CDR3 DNA: TGTGCCAGCAGCTTAATAACTAGCGGCGACGGGGGCGAGCAGTACTTC. Translation: CASSLITSGDGGEQYF.

The chain is built from TRBV9 and TRBJ2-2; possible D gene TRBD1, 6 bases. V lost 0 bases, J lost 4 bases, and 10 bases lay in between. The CDR3 is 15 residues long. CDR1 is SGDLS, CDR2 YYNGEE, per germline. This CDR3 reads CASSVETGSTGELFF. The CDR3 DNA reads as TGTGCCAGCAGCGTAGAAACAGGGAGCACCGGGGAGCTGTTTTTT. The full variable domain, its missing parts supplied by reference TRBV9 and TRBJ2-2, is DSGVTQTPKHLITATGQRVTLRCSPRSGDLSVYWYQQSLDQGLQFLIQYYNGEERAKGNILERFSAQQFPDLHSELNLSSLELGDSALYFCASSVETGSTGELFFGEGSRLTVL.

V and J are TRBV5-1 and TRBJ2-2; TRBD1 matches at 9 bases. CDR3 length: 16 residues. The junction had 2 bases not matched to a gene; V was cut back by 0 bases and J by 2 bases. Germline lookup yields CDR1 SGHRS and CDR2 YFSETQ. In DNA form, the CDR3 reads TGCGCCAGCAGCTTGGAGGGACAGGGAAACACCGGGGAGCTGTTTTTT. Its translation is CASSLEGQGNTGELFF.

This rearrangement joins TRBV2 to TRBJ2-2, with D perhaps matching TRBD2 (5 bases). Germline CDR1 SNHLY, CDR2 FYNNEI. The CDR3 has 13 residues. V was trimmed by 6 bases and J by 3 bases, leaving 8 bases between them. In DNA, the CDR3 is TGTGCCAGCAGCGGGGAATACACCGGGGAGCTGTTTTTT. Translation: CASSGEYTGELFF.

The J gene is TRBJ1-2, the V gene TRBV4-1, with D maybe TRBD1 (5 bases). V was cut by 0 bases and J by 4 bases, with 9 bases left in between. The V gene's germline CDR1 is MGHRA and CDR2 YSYEKL. The CDR3 loop spans 14 amino acids. CDR3 region: CASSQDWGGYGYTF. The CDR3, as DNA: TGCGCCAGCAGCCAAGATTGGGGGGGCTATGGCTACACCTTC.

This sequence joins TRBV18 and TRBJ2-7; TRBD2 aligns across 8 bases. V dropped 4 bases and J dropped 0; count of bases not matched to a gene: 11. The CDR3 spans 17 residues. The germline CDR1 and CDR2 sequences are KGHSH and LQKENI. CDR3 in amino acids: CASSRQRAGEYSYEQYF. The CDR3 nucleotides are TGTGCCAGCTCACGACAGCGAGCGGGAGAATACTCCTACGAGCAGTACTTC.

V is TRBV28 and J is TRBJ1-3, with 8 bases fitting TRBD1. Losses at the gene ends were 6 bases for V and 0 bases for J; bases not matched to a gene: 16. The CDR3 loop spans 19 amino acids. Germline V CDR1 and CDR2: MDHEN, SYDVKM. CDR3 nucleotide sequence: TGTGCCAGCAGCTCTCACGCCGGGACAGGTCCGTTCTCTGGAAACACCATATATTTT. Its protein product is CASSSHAGTGPFSGNTIYF. The whole variable domain, filled in from reference TRBV28 and TRBJ1-3, reads DVKVTQSSRYLVKRTGEKVFLECVQDMDHENMFWYRQDPGLGLRLIYFSYDVKMKEKGDIPEGYSVSREKKERFSLILESASTNQTSMYLCASSSHAGTGPFSGNTIYFGEGSWLTVV.

The chain uses TRBV5-5 and TRBJ2-5, with D perhaps matching TRBD2 (5 bases). The CDR3 runs to 13 residues. Trimming took 4 bases from V and 0 from J, leaving 7 bases between them. Per germline, CDR1 SGHKS and CDR2 YYEKEE (reference sequence). The DNA of the CDR3 is TGTGCCAGCAGCGTGCGGGACCAAGAGACCCAGTACTTC. Protein sequence: CASSVRDQETQYF.

This rearrangement joins TRBV15 to TRBJ2-4; the D gene is possibly TRBD1 (5 bases). The V and J ends lost 5 bases and 0 bases respectively, with 11 bases between them. The CDR3 extends over 15 amino acids. Per the germline V gene, CDR1 is LNHNV and CDR2 is YYDKDF (reference sequence). The CDR3 is CATSALGLAKNIQYF. CDR3 DNA sequence: TGTGCCACCAGCGCCCTGGGGCTAGCCAAAAACATTCAGTACTTC.

This chain uses TRBV7-9 with TRBJ1-2; the D is unclear. This CDR3 has 13 residues. Germline V gene data show CDR1 as SEHNR and CDR2 as FQNEAQ (reference sequence). Trimming removed 2 bases from V and 8 bases from J, with 12 bases in between. This chain's CDR3 is CASSLRGLEGYTF. Here the CDR3 DNA reads TGTGCCAGCAGCTTACGAGGGTTAGAAGGCTACACCTTC.

V gene TRBV28 combines with J gene TRBJ1-4; D not certain. V lost 3 bases and J lost 7, with 15 bases in between. The CDR3 consists of 15 residues. Germline V gene lookup returns CDR1 MDHEN and CDR2 SYDVKM. Here the CDR3 reads CASSLGRERSEKLFF. The CDR3 bases are TGTGCCAGCAGTTTGGGGAGGGAGCGTAGTGAAAAACTGTTTTTT.

The rearrangement joins TRBV7-9 to TRBJ1-6, with TRBD1 matching over 7 bases. The J segment lost 4 bases and the V segment lost 3 bases, leaving 9 bases of the junction unmatched. This CDR3 spans 17 amino acids. Germline CDR1 and CDR2: SEHNR and FQNEAQ (reference sequence). The CDR3 sequence: CASSFSISQGYNSPLHF. The DNA for the CDR3 is TGTGCCAGCAGCTTTAGTATTTCACAGGGGTATAATTCACCCCTCCACTTT.

This clone has more than one count but fewer than ten. J is TRBJ2-1 and V is TRBV19, with D perhaps TRBD1 (5 bases). CDR3 size: 14 residues. The germline CDR1 and CDR2 sequences are LNHDA and SQIVND (reference sequence). Trimming removed 3 bases from V and 9 bases from J, with 15 bases in between. This chain's CDR3 is CASSMGLWVSEQFF. The DNA of the CDR3 is TGTGCCAGTAGTATGGGGCTATGGGTCAGTGAGCAGTTCTTC.

This clone occurred once. The chain links TRBV9 to TRBJ2-7, with D unresolved. The CDR3 is made up of 12 amino acids. V was shortened by 4 bases and J by 6 bases, with 11 bases between the two germline ends. Per the germline V gene, CDR1 is SGDLS and CDR2 is YYNGEE. The DNA of the CDR3 is TGTGCCAGCAGCCCCTCTTCCGGCGAGCAGTACTTC. Protein sequence: CASSPSSGEQYF.